This TCR beta chain was captured by sequencing in a study of response to subunit inactivated influenza vaccine. The CDR3 sequence is 17 residues long. Deletions cut 4 bases from V and 4 bases from J, with 21 bases between. Germline loops: CDR1 LGHNA, CDR2 YSLEER. TCRdb re-called the RT-PCR reads with MiXCR, one entry per CDR3 protein. The repertoire holds 590,000 or so distinct CDR3 sequences, around 13% seen once, with 7.5% to 8% in the top ten. The TCR originated in a man aged 45-60 years who received an inactivated influenza vaccine. Sample: PBMCs from blood, taken 14 to 15 days before vaccination. The rearrangement joins TRBV4-3 to TRBJ2-3, with D perhaps matching TRBD1 or TRBD2 (5 bases each). CDR3 nucleotide sequence: TGCGCCAGCAGCCGCCGACCGGAGGAGACAGCGCCAGATACGCAGTATTTT. This codes for CASSRRPEETAPDTQYF.